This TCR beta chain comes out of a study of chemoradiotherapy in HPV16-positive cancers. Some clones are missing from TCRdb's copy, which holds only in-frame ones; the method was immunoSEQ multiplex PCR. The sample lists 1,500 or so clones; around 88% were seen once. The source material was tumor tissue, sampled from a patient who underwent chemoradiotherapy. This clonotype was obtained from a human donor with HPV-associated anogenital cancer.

CDR3 amino acids: CASSFGTGVGNEQFF. CDR3 DNA sequence: TGTGCCAGCAGTTTCGGGACAGGGGTGGGAAATGAGCAGTTCTTC. This chain joins TRBV27 and TRBJ2-1; 10 bases align to TRBD1. J lost 7 bases, V lost 3 bases, and 6 bases had no gene match. The germline gives CDR1 MNHEY, CDR2 SMNVEV (reference sequence). The CDR3 has 15 residues.